The rows below give T cell receptor beta chains drawn from one sample of a study of identifying expanded T cells in peripheral blood. TCRdb's copy holds only in-frame clones and misses some; the assay was immunoSEQ multiplex PCR. The repertoire consists of 120,000 or so clones, with approximately 80% occurring once and the leading ten covering approximately 3%. Sequenced sample: blood. These receptors all come from a person aged 18 to 75 in good health. The CDR3 runs from the conserved cysteine through the conserved F or W. D genes are given only for firm matches. Size tells how often a clone was seen (once, few, many) or the class of an expanded clone, and some rows leave it out.

j_call: TRBJ2-2
v_call: TRBV5-1
d_call: .
clone_size: .
cdr3_aa: CASTRDGYTGELFF
cdr3_nt: TGCGCCAGCACCAGGGACGGGTACACCGGGGAGCTGTTTTTT

j_call: TRBJ1-2
v_call: TRBV29-1
d_call: TRBD1
clone_size: .
cdr3_aa: CSASGQGNYGYTF
cdr3_nt: TGCAGCGCATCGGGACAGGGGAACTATGGCTACACCTTC

j_call: TRBJ2-3
v_call: TRBV27
d_call: .
clone_size: .
cdr3_aa: CASRGGAPTDTQYF
cdr3_nt: TGTGCCAGCAGGGGGGGTGCCCCCACAGATACGCAGTATTTT

j_call: TRBJ1-5
v_call: TRBV2
d_call: .
clone_size: few
cdr3_aa: CASTQTTNQPQHF
cdr3_nt: TGTGCCAGTACCCAGACTACCAATCAGCCCCAGCATTTT

j_call: TRBJ1-1
v_call: TRBV6-5
d_call: .
clone_size: .
cdr3_aa: CASSFDGENTEAFF
cdr3_nt: TGTGCCAGCAGTTTTGACGGGGAGAACACTGAAGCTTTCTTT

j_call: TRBJ1-2
v_call: TRBV30
d_call: .
clone_size: .
cdr3_aa: CAWSVPQAPSYGYTF
cdr3_nt: TGTGCCTGGAGTGTACCGCAGGCGCCAAGCTATGGCTACACCTTC

j_call: TRBJ2-3
v_call: TRBV6-1
d_call: TRBD1
clone_size: once
cdr3_aa: CASRTGTTDTQYF
cdr3_nt: TGTGCCAGCAGGACAGGGACCACAGATACGCAGTATTTT

j_call: TRBJ2-2
v_call: TRBV7-7
d_call: TRBD1
clone_size: once
cdr3_aa: CASMGQGYTGELFF
cdr3_nt: TGTGCCAGCATGGGACAGGGCTACACCGGGGAGCTGTTTTTT

j_call: TRBJ1-6
v_call: TRBV30
d_call: .
clone_size: .
cdr3_aa: CAWSVRGVYNSPLHF
cdr3_nt: TGTGCCTGGAGTGTACGGGGGGTCTATAATTCACCCCTCCACTTT

j_call: TRBJ1-6
v_call: TRBV6-5
d_call: .
clone_size: once
cdr3_aa: CASSLIIGVGSPLHF
cdr3_nt: TGTGCCAGCAGTCTCATAATAGGGGTAGGGTCACCCCTCCACTTT

j_call: TRBJ1-1
v_call: TRBV18
d_call: .
clone_size: .
cdr3_aa: CASSSDKENTEAFF
cdr3_nt: TGTGCCAGCTCATCCGACAAGGAGAACACTGAAGCTTTCTTT

j_call: TRBJ1-4
v_call: TRBV6-6
d_call: .
clone_size: few
cdr3_aa: CASKQITTNEKLFF
cdr3_nt: TGTGCCAGCAAACAGATAACAACTAATGAAAAACTGTTTTTT

j_call: TRBJ1-1
v_call: TRBV19
d_call: .
clone_size: once
cdr3_aa: CASTPGGVMNTEAFF
cdr3_nt: TGTGCCAGTACCCCGGGAGGGGTAATGAACACTGAAGCTTTCTTT

j_call: TRBJ2-1
v_call: TRBV9
d_call: .
clone_size: once
cdr3_aa: CASSVGRGYNEQFF
cdr3_nt: TGTGCCAGCAGCGTGGGTAGGGGTTACAATGAGCAGTTCTTC

j_call: TRBJ2-5
v_call: TRBV19
d_call: .
clone_size: .
cdr3_aa: CASSRYSQETQYF
cdr3_nt: TGTGCCAGTAGTAGGTACAGCCAAGAGACCCAGTACTTC

j_call: TRBJ2-7
v_call: TRBV30
d_call: .
clone_size: once
cdr3_aa: CASSIKPYEQYF
cdr3_nt: TGTGCGTCTTCCATAAAACCCTACGAGCAGTACTTC

j_call: TRBJ1-1
v_call: TRBV6-5
d_call: TRBD1
clone_size: .
cdr3_aa: CASGVGQGFDEAFF
cdr3_nt: TGTGCCAGCGGGGTGGGACAGGGATTCGATGAAGCTTTCTTT

j_call: TRBJ2-7
v_call: TRBV29-1
d_call: .
clone_size: .
cdr3_aa: CSVEVVARPYEQYF
cdr3_nt: TGCAGCGTTGAAGTGGTAGCCAGGCCCTACGAGCAGTACTTC

j_call: TRBJ1-2
v_call: TRBV5-4
d_call: .
clone_size: .
cdr3_aa: CASSHEISRVGYGYTF
cdr3_nt: TGTGCCAGCAGCCACGAGATTTCTCGGGTTGGCTATGGCTACACCTTC

j_call: TRBJ2-3
v_call: TRBV20-1
d_call: .
clone_size: .
cdr3_aa: CSAMRTDTQYF
cdr3_nt: TGCAGTGCTATGCGCACAGATACGCAGTATTTT

j_call: TRBJ2-1
v_call: TRBV9
d_call: .
clone_size: .
cdr3_aa: CASSVGGNFYNEQFF
cdr3_nt: TGTGCCAGCAGCGTAGGGGGGAACTTCTACAATGAGCAGTTCTTC

j_call: TRBJ1-2
v_call: TRBV27
d_call: .
clone_size: .
cdr3_aa: CASSGANNYGYTF
cdr3_nt: TGTGCCAGCAGTGGGGCAAATAACTATGGCTACACCTTC

j_call: TRBJ1-6
v_call: TRBV9
d_call: .
clone_size: .
cdr3_aa: CASSLSDAKPYNSPLHF
cdr3_nt: TGTGCCAGCAGCCTTTCGGACGCCAAACCCTATAATTCACCCCTCCACTTT

j_call: TRBJ2-3
v_call: TRBV7-9
d_call: .
clone_size: .
cdr3_aa: CASSPGDVDSTDTQYF
cdr3_nt: TGTGCCAGCAGCCCAGGAGACGTTGATAGCACAGATACGCAGTATTTT

j_call: TRBJ2-3
v_call: TRBV30
d_call: TRBD1
clone_size: .
cdr3_aa: CAWSTGTGKADTQYF
cdr3_nt: TGTGCCTGGAGTACCGGGACAGGGAAAGCGGATACGCAGTATTTT

j_call: TRBJ2-5
v_call: TRBV5-1
d_call: .
clone_size: .
cdr3_aa: CASTHRGPQETQYF
cdr3_nt: TGCGCCAGTACTCACCGAGGACCACAAGAGACCCAGTACTTC

j_call: TRBJ1-1
v_call: TRBV14
d_call: TRBD1
clone_size: .
cdr3_aa: CASSQELGQATEAFF
cdr3_nt: TGTGCCAGCAGCCAAGAACTTGGACAGGCCACTGAAGCTTTCTTT

j_call: TRBJ1-2
v_call: TRBV6-6
d_call: TRBD1
clone_size: few
cdr3_aa: CASLQGAGYGYTF
cdr3_nt: TGTGCCAGCTTACAGGGGGCGGGCTATGGCTACACCTTC

j_call: TRBJ1-5
v_call: TRBV27
d_call: .
clone_size: once
cdr3_aa: CASSLGLNSNQPQHF
cdr3_nt: TGTGCCAGCAGTTTAGGCCTGAATAGCAATCAGCCCCAGCATTTT

j_call: TRBJ1-2
v_call: TRBV11-2
d_call: TRBD1
clone_size: .
cdr3_aa: CASSLVGGGGQGASGYTF
cdr3_nt: TGTGCCAGCAGCTTAGTAGGGGGCGGTGGGCAGGGCGCCAGCGGCTACACCTTC

j_call: TRBJ1-2
v_call: TRBV29-1
d_call: TRBD1
clone_size: .
cdr3_aa: CSVPGQGDFYGYTF
cdr3_nt: TGCAGCGTGCCGGGACAGGGGGATTTCTATGGCTACACCTTC

j_call: TRBJ2-2
v_call: TRBV30
d_call: .
clone_size: .
cdr3_aa: CAWSVLTWDTGELFF
cdr3_nt: TGTGCCTGGAGTGTATTGACGTGGGACACCGGGGAGCTGTTTTTT

j_call: TRBJ1-2
v_call: TRBV2
d_call: .
clone_size: .
cdr3_aa: CASSERGYVYGYTF
cdr3_nt: TGTGCCAGCAGTGAAAGGGGATACGTCTATGGCTACACCTTC

j_call: TRBJ1-1
v_call: TRBV6-1
d_call: .
clone_size: .
cdr3_aa: CASSEYPGGTEAFF
cdr3_nt: TGTGCCAGCAGTGAATATCCTGGGGGAACTGAAGCTTTCTTT

j_call: TRBJ2-3
v_call: TRBV4-1
d_call: TRBD2
clone_size: .
cdr3_aa: CASSQVLTGGDTDTQYF
cdr3_nt: TGCGCCAGCAGCCAAGTATTAACGGGGGGAGACACAGATACGCAGTATTTT

j_call: TRBJ2-5
v_call: TRBV6-4
d_call: .
clone_size: .
cdr3_aa: CASSEREETQYF
cdr3_nt: TGTGCCAGCAGTGAACGCGAAGAGACCCAGTACTTC

j_call: TRBJ1-3
v_call: TRBV30
d_call: .
clone_size: .
cdr3_aa: CAWSEGYSGNTIYF
cdr3_nt: TGTGCCTGGAGCGAGGGCTACTCTGGAAACACCATATATTTT

j_call: TRBJ2-7
v_call: TRBV28
d_call: .
clone_size: .
cdr3_aa: CASSLSSPGYEQYF
cdr3_nt: TGTGCCAGCAGTTTATCTTCCCCGGGGTACGAGCAGTACTTC

j_call: TRBJ1-6
v_call: TRBV12-5
d_call: .
clone_size: few
cdr3_aa: CASGLEALVSSPLHF
cdr3_nt: TGTGCTAGTGGTTTGGAGGCGCTTGTGAGTTCACCCCTCCACTTT

j_call: TRBJ2-1
v_call: TRBV7-9
d_call: .
clone_size: .
cdr3_aa: CASSLGQNPNNEQFF
cdr3_nt: TGTGCCAGCAGCTTAGGACAAAACCCAAACAATGAGCAGTTCTTC

j_call: TRBJ1-1
v_call: TRBV27
d_call: .
clone_size: .
cdr3_aa: CASIETGNTEAFF
cdr3_nt: TGTGCCTCCATCGAGACGGGAAACACTGAAGCTTTCTTT

j_call: TRBJ2-1
v_call: TRBV5-1
d_call: .
clone_size: .
cdr3_aa: CASSLAEAGAGEQFF
cdr3_nt: TGCGCCAGCAGCTTGGCTGAGGCGGGGGCCGGTGAGCAGTTCTTC

j_call: TRBJ1-1
v_call: TRBV7-2
d_call: .
clone_size: .
cdr3_aa: CASSLAVGGSGAFF
cdr3_nt: TGTGCCAGCAGCCTAGCTGTGGGGGGATCCGGTGCTTTCTTT

j_call: TRBJ2-3
v_call: TRBV5-6
d_call: TRBD1
clone_size: .
cdr3_aa: CANSLGGTGITDTQYF
cdr3_nt: TGTGCCAACAGCTTAGGGGGGACAGGAATCACAGATACGCAGTATTTT

j_call: TRBJ2-5
v_call: TRBV14
d_call: TRBD1
clone_size: .
cdr3_aa: CASSHGFTRTGGKETQYF
cdr3_nt: TGTGCCAGCAGCCATGGGTTCACCCGGACAGGGGGAAAAGAGACCCAGTACTTC

j_call: TRBJ2-3
v_call: TRBV5-1
d_call: .
clone_size: .
cdr3_aa: CASSLVRDTQYF
cdr3_nt: TGCGCCAGCAGCTTGGTTCGGGATACGCAGTATTTT

j_call: TRBJ1-2
v_call: TRBV6-5
d_call: .
clone_size: .
cdr3_aa: CASSYSDSHYGYTF
cdr3_nt: TGTGCCAGCAGTTACTCGGACAGCCACTATGGCTACACCTTC

j_call: TRBJ2-7
v_call: TRBV1
d_call: .
clone_size: .
cdr3_aa: CTSSPGQRHEQYF
cdr3_nt: TGCACCAGCAGCCCAGGACAGCGCCACGAGCAGTACTTC

j_call: TRBJ2-7
v_call: TRBV18
d_call: TRBD1
clone_size: few
cdr3_aa: CASSSGTGDEQYF
cdr3_nt: TGTGCCAGCTCTTCCGGGACAGGGGACGAGCAGTACTTC

j_call: TRBJ1-1
v_call: TRBV5-1
d_call: .
clone_size: once
cdr3_aa: CASSRLSNTEAFF
cdr3_nt: TGCGCCAGCAGCCGTCTGTCTAACACTGAAGCTTTCTTT

j_call: TRBJ1-2
v_call: TRBV27
d_call: TRBD1
clone_size: .
cdr3_aa: CASRDITGDPNYGYTF
cdr3_nt: TGTGCCAGTAGGGATATCACAGGGGACCCTAACTATGGCTACACCTTC

j_call: TRBJ2-1
v_call: TRBV4-3
d_call: TRBD2
clone_size: .
cdr3_aa: CASSQGLPRTSGFLNEQFF
cdr3_nt: TGCGCCAGCAGCCAAGGACTACCGAGGACTAGCGGGTTTCTCAATGAGCAGTTCTTC

j_call: TRBJ1-1
v_call: TRBV20-1
d_call: .
clone_size: medium-sized
cdr3_aa: CSASRNTEAFF
cdr3_nt: TGCAGTGCTAGTCGGAACACTGAAGCTTTCTTT

j_call: TRBJ1-4
v_call: TRBV7-9
d_call: .
clone_size: .
cdr3_aa: CASSLVLEKLFF
cdr3_nt: TGTGCCAGCAGCTTAGTCCTCGAAAAACTGTTTTTT